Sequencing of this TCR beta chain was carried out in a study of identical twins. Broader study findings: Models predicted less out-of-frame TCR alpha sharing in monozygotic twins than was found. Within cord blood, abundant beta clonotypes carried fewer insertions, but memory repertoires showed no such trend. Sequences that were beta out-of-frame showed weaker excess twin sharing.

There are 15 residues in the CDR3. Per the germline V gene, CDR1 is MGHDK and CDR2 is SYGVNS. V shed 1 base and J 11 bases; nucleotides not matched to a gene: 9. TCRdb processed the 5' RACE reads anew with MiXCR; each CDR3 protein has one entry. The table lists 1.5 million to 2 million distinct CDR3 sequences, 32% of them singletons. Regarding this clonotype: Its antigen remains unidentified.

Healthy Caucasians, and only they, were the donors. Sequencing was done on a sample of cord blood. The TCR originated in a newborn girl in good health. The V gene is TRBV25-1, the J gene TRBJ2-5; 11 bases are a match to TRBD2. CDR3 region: CASSESSGRLNEQYF. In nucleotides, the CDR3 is TGTGCCAGCAGTGAATCTAGCGGGAGGCTAAATGAGCAGTACTTC.